This T cell receptor (beta chain) was captured by sequencing in a study of cytomegalovirus exposure and HLA in healthy donors. From the roughly 110-subject validation cohort, which was separate from the approximately 700-subject first cohort, the donors were drawn. TCRdb's table, derived via immunoSEQ multiplex PCR, lists solely in-frame clones and lacks some. The repertoire includes about 180,000 clones, about nine tenths of them detected once, and roughly 2.5% sits in the top ten. The ends lost 3 bases at V and 6 bases at J; junction bases unmatched: 7. The CDR3 runs to 17 residues. Germline CDR1 and CDR2: SGHRS and YFSETQ.

This clonotype originated in a man in his late teens or twenties in good health and CMV-seropositive. Sequenced sample: PBMCs. The V call is TRBV5-1, the J call TRBJ2-3; TRBD2 agrees at 16 bases. CDR3 bases: TGCGCCAGCAGCTGGGGGACTAGCGGGAGGGGTGTCGATACGCAGTATTTT. It yields the protein CASSWGTSGRGVDTQYF. The variable domain in full, completed from reference TRBV5-1 and TRBJ2-3, reads KAGVTQTPRYLIKTRGQQVTLSCSPISGHRSVSWYQQTPGQGLQFLFEYFSETQRNKGNFPGRFSGRQFSNSRSEMNVSTLELGDSALYLCASSWGTSGRGVDTQYFGPGTRLTVL.